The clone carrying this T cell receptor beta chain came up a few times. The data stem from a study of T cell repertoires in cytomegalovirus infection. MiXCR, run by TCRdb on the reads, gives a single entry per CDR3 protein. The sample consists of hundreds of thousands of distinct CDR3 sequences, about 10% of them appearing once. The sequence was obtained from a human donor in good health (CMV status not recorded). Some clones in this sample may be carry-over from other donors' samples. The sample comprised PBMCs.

CDR3 sequence: CASSRKAGVFTDTQYF. Here the CDR3 DNA reads TGTGCCAGCAGCCGAAAAGCGGGAGTCTTCACAGATACGCAGTATTTT. The chain has TRBV3-1 and TRBJ2-3; 8 nucleotides match TRBD2. CDR3 length: 16 residues. The germline V gene has CDR1 LGHDT and CDR2 YNNKEL (reference sequence). The V segment lost 4 bases and the J segment 2 bases; nucleotides outside the gene matches: 8.